The rows below give T cell receptor beta chains drawn from one sample of a study of blood T cells in healthy people across ages. TCRdb re-called the 5' RACE reads with MiXCR, one entry per CDR3 protein. The sample lists 850,000 to 950,000 distinct CDR3 sequences, around 30% occurring once. The material sequenced was blood. These receptors all come from a woman of 80 years or more in good health. CDR3s leave out the opening cysteine and the closing phenylalanine or tryptophan. Fields, in order: V gene, CDR3 protein.

TRBV3-1,ASTLGGQGAF
TRBV5-1,ASRSPATDTQY
TRBV7-2,ASSSRQGGQETQF
TRBV28,ASSINTLGQF
TRBV29-1,SVPPVGSYEQY
TRBV5-1,ASSLATVDSIRREQY
TRBV29-1,SVEPSEQF
TRBV7-2,ASSFGRGGSYEQY
TRBV7-9,ASSPEGARGNEQF
TRBV7-2,ASSLAKGATYEQY
TRBV4-1,ASSQFSGTTDTQY
TRBV13,ASSAGQGYNEQY
TRBV10-2,ASSDRGLWTRPPLH
TRBV5-1,ASSFSGTGSTEAF
TRBV21-1,ASKGAGDEDTEAF
TRBV28,ARDWEDTGELF
TRBV12-3/TRBV12-4,ASSLVPGGETQY
TRBV6-5,ASRSQVGTGNQPQH
TRBV6-6,ASSSDSRGYT
TRBV6-2/TRBV6-3,ASSYADSYNEQY
TRBV3-1,ASSQTGTGLTDTQY
TRBV30,AWRQTALNEKLF
TRBV14,ASSQFGLATETQY
TRBV6-1,ASSDRQGKGYGYT
TRBV5-1,ASSRPGQGMNAEAF